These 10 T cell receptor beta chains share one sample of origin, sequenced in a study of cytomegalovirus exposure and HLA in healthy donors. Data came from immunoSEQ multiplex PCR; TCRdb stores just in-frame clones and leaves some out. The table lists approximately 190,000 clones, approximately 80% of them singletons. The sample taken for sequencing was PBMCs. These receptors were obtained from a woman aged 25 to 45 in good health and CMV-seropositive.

Here the CDR3 DNA reads TGTGCCAGCAGCACCGGCCAGAGGGATGAGCAGTTCTTC. Protein: CASSTGQRDEQFF. V and J are TRBV9 and TRBJ2-1, with D perhaps TRBD2 (5 bases). Per the germline V gene, CDR1 is SGDLS and CDR2 is YYNGEE. Between the trimmed V and J ends, which lost 4 bases and 8 bases, there was a span of 13 bases. This CDR3 spans 13 amino acids.

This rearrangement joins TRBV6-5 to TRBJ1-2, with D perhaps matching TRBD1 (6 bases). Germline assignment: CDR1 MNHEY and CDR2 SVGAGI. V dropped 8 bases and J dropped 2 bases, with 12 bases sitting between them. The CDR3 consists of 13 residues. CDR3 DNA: TGTGCCAGCGGGCAGGGGACAAACTATGGCTACACCTTC. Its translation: CASGQGTNYGYTF.

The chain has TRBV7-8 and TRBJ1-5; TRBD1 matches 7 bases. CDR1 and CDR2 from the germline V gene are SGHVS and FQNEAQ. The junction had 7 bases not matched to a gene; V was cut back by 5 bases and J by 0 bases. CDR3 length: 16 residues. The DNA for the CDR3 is TGTGCCAGCAGCCCCGGACAGGAATATAGCAATCAGCCCCAGCATTTT. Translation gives CASSPGQEYSNQPQHF.

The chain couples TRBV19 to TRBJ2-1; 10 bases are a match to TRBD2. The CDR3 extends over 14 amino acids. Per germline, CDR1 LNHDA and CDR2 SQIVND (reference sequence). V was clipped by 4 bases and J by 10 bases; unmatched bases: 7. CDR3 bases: TGTGCCAGTAGTACGACGGGACTAGCGACGGAGCAGTTCTTC. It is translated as CASSTTGLATEQFF.

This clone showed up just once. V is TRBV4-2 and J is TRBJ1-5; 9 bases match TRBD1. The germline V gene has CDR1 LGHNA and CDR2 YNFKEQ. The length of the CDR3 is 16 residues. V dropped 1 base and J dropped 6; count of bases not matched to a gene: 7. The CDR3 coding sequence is TGTGCCAGCAGCCAAGTAGACAGGGGGGTAGGTCAGCCCCAGCATTTT. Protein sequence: CASSQVDRGVGQPQHF.

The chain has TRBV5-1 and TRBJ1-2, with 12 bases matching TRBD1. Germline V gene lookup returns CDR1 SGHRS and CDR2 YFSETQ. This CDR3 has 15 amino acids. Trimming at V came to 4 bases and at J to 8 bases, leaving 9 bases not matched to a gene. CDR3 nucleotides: TGCGCCAGCAGCGCTTCCGGGACAGGGGGCGTCGGCTACACCTTC. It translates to CASSASGTGGVGYTF.

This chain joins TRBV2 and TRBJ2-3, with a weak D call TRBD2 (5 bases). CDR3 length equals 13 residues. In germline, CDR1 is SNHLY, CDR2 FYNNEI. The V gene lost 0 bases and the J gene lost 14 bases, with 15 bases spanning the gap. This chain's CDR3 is CASSEARVGLVYF. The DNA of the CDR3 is TGTGCCAGCAGTGAAGCGCGGGTAGGCCTGGTGTATTTT.

The CDR3 DNA sequence: TGTGCCAGTAGTGAGGGGGAGATGGCAGATACGCAGTATTTT. Its translation: CASSEGEMADTQYF. The rearrangement joins TRBV19 to TRBJ2-3, with D perhaps matching TRBD1 (6 bases). The CDR3 covers 14 residues. V lost 5 bases to trimming and J lost 4 bases, with 13 bases between them. CDR1 is LNHDA and CDR2 is SQIVND in the germline V gene (reference sequence).

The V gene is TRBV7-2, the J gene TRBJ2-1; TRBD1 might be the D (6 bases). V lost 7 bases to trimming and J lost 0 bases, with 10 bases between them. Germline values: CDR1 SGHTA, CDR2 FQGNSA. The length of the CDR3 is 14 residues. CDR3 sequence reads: CASTGDASYNEQFF. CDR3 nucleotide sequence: TGTGCCAGCACAGGGGATGCCTCCTACAATGAGCAGTTCTTC.

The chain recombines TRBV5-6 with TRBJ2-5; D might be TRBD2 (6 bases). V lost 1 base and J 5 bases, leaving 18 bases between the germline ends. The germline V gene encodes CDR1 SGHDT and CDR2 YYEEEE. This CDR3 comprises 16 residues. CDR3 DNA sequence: TGTGCCAGCAGCTTGTGGGGGGAGTTAACTTGGGAGACCCAGTACTTC. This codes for CASSLWGELTWETQYF.